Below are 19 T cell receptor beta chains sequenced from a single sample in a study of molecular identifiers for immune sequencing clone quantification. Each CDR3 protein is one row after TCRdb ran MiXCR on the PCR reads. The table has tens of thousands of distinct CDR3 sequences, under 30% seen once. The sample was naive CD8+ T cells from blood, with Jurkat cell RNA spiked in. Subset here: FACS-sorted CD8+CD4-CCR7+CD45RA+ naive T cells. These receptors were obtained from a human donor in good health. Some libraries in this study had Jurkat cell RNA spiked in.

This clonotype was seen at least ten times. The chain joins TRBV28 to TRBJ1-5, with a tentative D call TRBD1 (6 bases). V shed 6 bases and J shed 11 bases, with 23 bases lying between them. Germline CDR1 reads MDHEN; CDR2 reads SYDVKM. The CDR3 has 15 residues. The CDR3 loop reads CASSTSRDTRWTQHF. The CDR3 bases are TGTGCCAGCAGCACATCCCGGGACACCCGTTGGACCCAGCATTTT.

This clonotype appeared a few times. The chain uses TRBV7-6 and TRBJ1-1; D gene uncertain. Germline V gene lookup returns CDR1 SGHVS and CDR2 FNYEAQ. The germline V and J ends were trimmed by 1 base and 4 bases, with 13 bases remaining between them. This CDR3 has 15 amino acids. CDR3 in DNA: TGTGCCAGCAGCTTAGGGCCCGCCCATTCCACTGAAGCTTTCTTT. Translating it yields CASSLGPAHSTEAFF.

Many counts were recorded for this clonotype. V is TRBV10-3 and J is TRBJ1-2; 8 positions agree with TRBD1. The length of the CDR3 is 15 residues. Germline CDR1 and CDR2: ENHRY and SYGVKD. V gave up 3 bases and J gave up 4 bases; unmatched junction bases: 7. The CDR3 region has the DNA TGTGCCATCAGTGACGGACAGGGAATCCTCTATGGCTACACCTTC. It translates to CAISDGQGILYGYTF.

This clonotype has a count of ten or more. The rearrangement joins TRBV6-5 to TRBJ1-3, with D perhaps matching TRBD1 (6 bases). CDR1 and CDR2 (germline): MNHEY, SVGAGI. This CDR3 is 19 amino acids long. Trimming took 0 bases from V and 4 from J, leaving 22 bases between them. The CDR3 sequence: CASSYSPTFTQGFGNTIYF. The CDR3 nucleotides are TGTGCCAGCAGTTACTCTCCCACCTTCACACAGGGCTTCGGAAACACCATATATTTT.

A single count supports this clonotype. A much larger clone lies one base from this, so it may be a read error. CDR3 in amino acids: CASSIGLAGVEAQYF. The CDR3 nucleotides read TGTGCCAGTAGTATAGGGCTAGCGGGAGTCGAGGCCCAGTACTTC. The rearrangement joins TRBV19 to TRBJ2-5, with 10 bases that match TRBD2. CDR1 is LNHDA, CDR2 SQIVND, per germline (reference sequence). The CDR3 is 15 residues long. With V trimmed by 1 base and J by 9 bases, 8 bases remained unmatched.

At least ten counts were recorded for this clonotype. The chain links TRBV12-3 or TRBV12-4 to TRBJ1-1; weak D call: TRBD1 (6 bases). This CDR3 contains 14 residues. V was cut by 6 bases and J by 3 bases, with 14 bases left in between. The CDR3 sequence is CASSPDEGDTEAFF. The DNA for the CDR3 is TGTGCCAGCAGCCCTGATGAGGGGGACACTGAAGCTTTCTTT.

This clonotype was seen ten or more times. CDR3 protein: CASSLLGGTGELFF. The CDR3, as DNA: TGTGCCAGCAGCTTACTAGGAGGCACCGGGGAGCTGTTTTTT. This chain links TRBV7-7 with TRBJ2-2, with D perhaps TRBD2 (5 bases). Trimming shortened V by 2 bases and J by 4 bases, and 8 bases separated the two germline ends. Looked up from germline, CDR1 is SSHAT and CDR2 is FNYEAQ (reference sequence). The CDR3 covers 14 residues.

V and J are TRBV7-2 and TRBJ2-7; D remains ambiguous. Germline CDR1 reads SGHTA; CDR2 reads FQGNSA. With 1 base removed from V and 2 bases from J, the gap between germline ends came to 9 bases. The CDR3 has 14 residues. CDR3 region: CASSLGLSTYEQYF. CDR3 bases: TGTGCCAGCAGCTTAGGCTTATCTACCTACGAGCAGTACTTC. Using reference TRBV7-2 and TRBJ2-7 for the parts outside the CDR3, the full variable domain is GAGVSQSPSNKVTEKGKDVELRCDPISGHTALYWYRQSLGQGLEFLIYFQGNSAPDKSGLPSDRFSAERTGGSVSTLTIQRTQQEDSAVYLCASSLGLSTYEQYFGPGTRLTVT.

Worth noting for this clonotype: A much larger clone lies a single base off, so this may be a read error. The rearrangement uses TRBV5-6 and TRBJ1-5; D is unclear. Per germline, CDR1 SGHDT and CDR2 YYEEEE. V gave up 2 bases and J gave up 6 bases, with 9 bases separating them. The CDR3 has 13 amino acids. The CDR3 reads CASSFGRGQPQHF. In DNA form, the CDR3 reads TGTGCCAGCAGCTTTGGACGGGGTCAGCCCCAGCATTTT. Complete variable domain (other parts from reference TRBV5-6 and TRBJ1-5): DAGVTQSPTHLIKTRGQQVTLRCSPKSGHDTVSWYQQALGQGPQFIFQYYEEEERQRGNFPDRFSGHQFPNYSSELNVNALLLGDSALYLCASSFGRGQPQHFGDGTRLSIL.

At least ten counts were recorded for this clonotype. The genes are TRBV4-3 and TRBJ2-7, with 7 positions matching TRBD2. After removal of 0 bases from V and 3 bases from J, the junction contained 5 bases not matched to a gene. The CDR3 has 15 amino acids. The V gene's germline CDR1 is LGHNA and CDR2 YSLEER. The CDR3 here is CASSQDSGSYYEQYF. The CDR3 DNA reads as TGCGCCAGCAGCCAAGATAGCGGGTCCTACTACGAGCAGTACTTC.

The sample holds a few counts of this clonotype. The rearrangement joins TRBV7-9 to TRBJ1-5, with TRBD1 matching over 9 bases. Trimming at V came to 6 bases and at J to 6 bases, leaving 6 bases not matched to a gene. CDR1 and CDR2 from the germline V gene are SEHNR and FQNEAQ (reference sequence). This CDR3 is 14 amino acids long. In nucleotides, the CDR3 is TGTGCCAGCAGTCCGGGACAGGGCATTCAGCCCCAGCATTTT. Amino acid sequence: CASSPGQGIQPQHF.

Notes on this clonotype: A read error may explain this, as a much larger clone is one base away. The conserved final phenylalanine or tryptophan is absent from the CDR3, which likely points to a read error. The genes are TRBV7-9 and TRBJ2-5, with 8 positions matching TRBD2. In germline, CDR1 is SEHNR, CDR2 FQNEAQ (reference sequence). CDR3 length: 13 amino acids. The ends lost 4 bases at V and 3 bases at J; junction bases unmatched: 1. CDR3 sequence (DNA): TGTGCCAGCAGCTATAGCGGGGAAGAGACCCAGTACCTC. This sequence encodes CASSYSGEETQYL.

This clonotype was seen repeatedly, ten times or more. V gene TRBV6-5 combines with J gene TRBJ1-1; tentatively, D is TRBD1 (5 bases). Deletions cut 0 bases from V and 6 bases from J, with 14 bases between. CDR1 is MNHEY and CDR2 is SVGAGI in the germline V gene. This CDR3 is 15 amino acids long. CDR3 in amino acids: CASSYSAGHSAEAFF. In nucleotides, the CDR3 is TGTGCCAGCAGTTACTCTGCAGGGCATTCGGCTGAAGCTTTCTTT.

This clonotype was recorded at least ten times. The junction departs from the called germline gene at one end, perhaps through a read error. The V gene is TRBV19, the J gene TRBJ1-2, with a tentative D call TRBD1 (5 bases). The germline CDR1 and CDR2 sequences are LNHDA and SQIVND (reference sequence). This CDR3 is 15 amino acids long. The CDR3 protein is CASSITGTLADPLRF. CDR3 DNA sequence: TGTGCCAGTAGTATTACCGGGACGCTCGCCGATCCTCTACGCTTC.

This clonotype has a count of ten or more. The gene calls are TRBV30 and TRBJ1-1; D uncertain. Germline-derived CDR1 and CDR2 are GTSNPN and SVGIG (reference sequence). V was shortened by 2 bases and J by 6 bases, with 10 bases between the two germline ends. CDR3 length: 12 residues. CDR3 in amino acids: CAWSRSGAEAFF. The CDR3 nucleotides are TGTGCCTGGAGTCGCAGTGGGGCTGAAGCTTTCTTT.

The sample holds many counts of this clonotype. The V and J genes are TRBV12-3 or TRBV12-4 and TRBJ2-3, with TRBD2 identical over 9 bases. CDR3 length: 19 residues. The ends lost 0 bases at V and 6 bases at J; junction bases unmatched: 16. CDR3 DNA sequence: TGTGCCAGCAGTTTAGCCCACCCCTTTAGCGGGAGTGGTCTGGATACGCAGTATTTT. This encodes CASSLAHPFSGSGLDTQYF.

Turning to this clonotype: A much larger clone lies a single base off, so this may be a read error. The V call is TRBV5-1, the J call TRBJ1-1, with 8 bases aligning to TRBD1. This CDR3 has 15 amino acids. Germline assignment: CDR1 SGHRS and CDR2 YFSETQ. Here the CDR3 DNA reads TGCGCCAGCAGCGTAAACAGGGGGAGTGAGACTGGAGCTTTCTTT. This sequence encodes CASSVNRGSETGAFF.

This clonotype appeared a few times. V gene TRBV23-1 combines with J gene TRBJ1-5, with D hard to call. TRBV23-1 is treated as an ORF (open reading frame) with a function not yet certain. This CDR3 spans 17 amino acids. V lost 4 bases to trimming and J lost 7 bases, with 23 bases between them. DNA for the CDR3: TGCGCCAGCAGTCTTGAAGTCGGGCAGACGATAGAGCAGCCCCAGCATTTT. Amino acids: CASSLEVGQTIEQPQHF.

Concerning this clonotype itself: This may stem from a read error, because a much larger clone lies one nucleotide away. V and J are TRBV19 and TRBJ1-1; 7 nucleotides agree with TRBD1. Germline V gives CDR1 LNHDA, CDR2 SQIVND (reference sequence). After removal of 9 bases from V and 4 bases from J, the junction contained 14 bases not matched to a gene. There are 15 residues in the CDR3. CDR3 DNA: TGTGCCAGAAGAAGAAGGGGACAGCCGGGCACTGAAGCTTTCTTT. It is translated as CARRRRGQPGTEAFF.